This T cell receptor beta chain was captured by sequencing in a study of patients and donors after allogeneic stem cell transplantation. From the RT-PCR reads, TCRdb called clonotypes with MiXCR, one entry per CDR3 protein. The sample has 400,000 to 500,000 distinct CDR3 sequences, 16% seen once; the top ten hold 7% to 7.5%. V was clipped by 0 bases and J by 6 bases, with 8 bases between them. The CDR3 covers 13 residues. The germline CDR1 and CDR2 sequences are LGHNA and YNFKEQ. The chain carries TRBV4-2 and TRBJ1-2; D is unclear. The source is a human donor who was either an allogeneic HSCT recipient or a stem cell or donor lymphocyte infusion donor (not recorded which). It is not recorded whose cells these are; they may come from a transplant donor. The specimen was blood, either unsorted or a sorted T cell fraction (not recorded which). Here the CDR3 reads CASSQERQDGYTF. The CDR3 DNA sequence: TGTGCCAGCAGCCAAGAGAGGCAGGATGGCTACACCTTC.